These 7 T cell receptor beta chains originate from one sample sequenced in a study of blood T cells in healthy people across ages. Primed by a sample-barcoded 5' primer and a J-beta primer mix, a second PCR proceeded for roughly 7 to 12 cycles. Via MiXCR, TCRdb re-called the 5' RACE reads, giving one row per CDR3 protein. The data show fewer than 1 million distinct CDR3 sequences, around 42% seen once. The sample was blood. The receptors come from a man in his 60s in good health.

Details on this clonotype: The germline gene is not matched at one end of the junction; a read error may be the cause. V and J are TRBV20-1 and TRBJ2-7; unclear D gene. The CDR3 has 15 amino acids. CDR1 and CDR2 (germline): DFQATT, SNEGSKA (reference sequence). CDR3 residues: CSARRLTQTAYEQYF. The CDR3 DNA sequence: TGCAGTGCTAGACGCCTGACCCAAACAGCCTACGAGCAGTACTTT.

CDR3 in amino acids: CASRLDWGTEAFF. The CDR3 DNA follows: TGTGCCAGCAGACTCGACTGGGGCACTGAAGCTTTCTTT. The genes are TRBV14 and TRBJ1-1; D gene unclear. The CDR3 runs 13 residues. Per the germline V gene, CDR1 is SGHDN and CDR2 is FVKESK. Trimming pared 6 bases from V and 4 bases from J, leaving 12 bases between.

The chain combines TRBV7-2 with TRBJ1-6; 9 bases line up with TRBD1. Germline V gene data show CDR1 as SGHTA and CDR2 as FQGNSA. This CDR3 region has 17 residues. Losses at the gene ends were 4 bases for V and 1 base for J; bases not matched to a gene: 5. DNA for the CDR3: TGTGCCAGCAGCTCCCGGGACAGGGTATCCTATAATTCACCCCTCCACTTT. Translating it yields CASSSRDRVSYNSPLHF.

This rearrangement joins TRBV16 to TRBJ2-7; D may be TRBD1 or TRBD2 (5 bases each). In germline, CDR1 is KGHSY, CDR2 FQNENV. There are 14 residues in the CDR3. Trimming removed 3 bases from V and 7 bases from J, with 16 bases in between. The CDR3 nucleotides read TGTGCCAGCAGCCACGGGGCAGGTTATTATGAGCAGTACTTC. Its translation: CASSHGAGYYEQYF.

The chain joins TRBV7-2 to TRBJ1-5; no clear D gene. The V gene lost 4 bases and the J gene lost 7 bases, with 17 bases spanning the gap. The CDR3 spans 15 residues. The germline gives CDR1 SGHTA, CDR2 FQGNSA. The CDR3 nucleotides read TGTGCCAGCAGCTGGGCGTTAGGGCGCGGGCAGCCCCAGCATTTT. It specifies CASSWALGRGQPQHF. The full variable domain, its missing parts supplied by reference TRBV7-2 and TRBJ1-5, is GAGVSQSPSNKVTEKGKDVELRCDPISGHTALYWYRQSLGQGLEFLIYFQGNSAPDKSGLPSDRFSAERTGGSVSTLTIQRTQQEDSAVYLCASSWALGRGQPQHFGDGTRLSIL.

The chain couples TRBV20-1 to TRBJ2-5; 14 bases align to TRBD2. Germline CDR1 reads DFQATT; CDR2 reads SNEGSKA (reference sequence). V lost 5 bases, J lost 0 bases, and 8 bases stayed unmatched. CDR3 length: 17 residues. CDR3 sequence: CSADSGTSGGDQETQYF. The CDR3, as DNA: TGCAGTGCTGATTCCGGGACTAGCGGGGGAGACCAAGAGACCCAGTACTTC.

This clonotype was recorded a few times. V and J are TRBV6-5 and TRBJ1-5; TRBD1 agrees at 7 bases. CDR3 length equals 13 residues. Germline V gene lookup returns CDR1 MNHEY and CDR2 SVGAGI. J lost 4 bases, V lost 8 bases, and 5 bases had no gene match. As DNA, the CDR3 is TGTGCCAGCGGAACAGGGGAGAATCAGCCCCAGCATTTT. This codes for CASGTGENQPQHF.